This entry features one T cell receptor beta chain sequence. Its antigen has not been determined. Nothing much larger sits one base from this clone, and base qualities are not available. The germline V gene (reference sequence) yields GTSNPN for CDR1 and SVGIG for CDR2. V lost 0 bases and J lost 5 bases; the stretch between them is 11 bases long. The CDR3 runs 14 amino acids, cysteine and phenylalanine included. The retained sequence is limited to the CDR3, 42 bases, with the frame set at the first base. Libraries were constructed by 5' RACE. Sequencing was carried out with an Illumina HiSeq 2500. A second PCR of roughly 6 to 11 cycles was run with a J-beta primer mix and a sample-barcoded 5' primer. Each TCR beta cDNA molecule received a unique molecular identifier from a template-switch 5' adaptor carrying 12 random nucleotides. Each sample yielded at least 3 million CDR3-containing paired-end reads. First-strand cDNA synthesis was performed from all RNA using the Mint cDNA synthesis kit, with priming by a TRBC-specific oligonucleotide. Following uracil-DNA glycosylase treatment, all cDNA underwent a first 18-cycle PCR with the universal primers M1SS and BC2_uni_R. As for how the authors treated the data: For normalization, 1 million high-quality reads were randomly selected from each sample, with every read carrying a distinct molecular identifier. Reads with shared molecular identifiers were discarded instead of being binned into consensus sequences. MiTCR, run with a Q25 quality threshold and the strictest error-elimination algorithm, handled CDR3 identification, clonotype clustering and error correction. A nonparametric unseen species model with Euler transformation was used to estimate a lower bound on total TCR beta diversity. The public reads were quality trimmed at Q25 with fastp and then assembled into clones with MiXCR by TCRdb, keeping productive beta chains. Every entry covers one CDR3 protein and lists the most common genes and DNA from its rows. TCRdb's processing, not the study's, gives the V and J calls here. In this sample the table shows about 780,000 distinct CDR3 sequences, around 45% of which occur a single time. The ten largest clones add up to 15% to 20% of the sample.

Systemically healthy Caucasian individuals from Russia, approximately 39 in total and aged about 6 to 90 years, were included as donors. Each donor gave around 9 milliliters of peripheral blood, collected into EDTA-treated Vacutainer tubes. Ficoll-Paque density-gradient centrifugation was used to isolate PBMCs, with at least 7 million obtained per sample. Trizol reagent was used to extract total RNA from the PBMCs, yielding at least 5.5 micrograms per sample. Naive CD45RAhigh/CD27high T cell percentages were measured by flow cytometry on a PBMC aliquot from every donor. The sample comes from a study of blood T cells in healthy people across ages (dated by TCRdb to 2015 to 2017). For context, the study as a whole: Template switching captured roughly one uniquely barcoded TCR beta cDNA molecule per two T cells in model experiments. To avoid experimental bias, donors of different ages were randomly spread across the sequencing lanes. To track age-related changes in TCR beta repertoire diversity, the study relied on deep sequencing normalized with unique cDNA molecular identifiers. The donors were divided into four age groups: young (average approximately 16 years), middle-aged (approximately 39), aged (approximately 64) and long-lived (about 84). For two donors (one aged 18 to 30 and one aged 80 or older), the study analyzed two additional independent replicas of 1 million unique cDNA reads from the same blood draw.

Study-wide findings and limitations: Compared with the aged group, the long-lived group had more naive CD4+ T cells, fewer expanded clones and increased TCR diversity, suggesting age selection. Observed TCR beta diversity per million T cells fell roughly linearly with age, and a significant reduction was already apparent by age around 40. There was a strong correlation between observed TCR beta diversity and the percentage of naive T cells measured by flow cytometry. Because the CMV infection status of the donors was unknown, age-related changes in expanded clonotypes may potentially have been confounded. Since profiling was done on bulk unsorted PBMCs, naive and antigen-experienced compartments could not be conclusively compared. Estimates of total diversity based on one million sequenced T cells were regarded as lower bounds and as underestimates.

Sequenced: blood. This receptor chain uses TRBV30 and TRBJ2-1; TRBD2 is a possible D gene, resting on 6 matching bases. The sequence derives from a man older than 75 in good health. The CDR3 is CAWSVGGSHNEQFF. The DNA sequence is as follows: TGTGCCTGGAGTGTCGGGGGATCCCACAATGAGCAGTTCTTC.